This T cell receptor (beta chain) was captured in a study of T cells in Graves' hyperthyroidism and ophthalmopathy. CDR1 and CDR2 from the germline V gene are MGHDK and SYGVNS. The V gene end was trimmed by 4 bases and the J gene end by 4 bases; junction bases not matched to a gene: 5. The CDR3 length is 14 residues. Template material for amplifying TCR beta CDR3 regions consisted of RNA transcripts. HTBI primers were employed in a first-round RT-PCR of the TCR CDR3. MiXCR, run by TCRdb on the multiplex PCR reads, gives a single entry per CDR3 protein. The sample records hundreds of thousands of distinct CDR3 sequences, approximately 40% being singletons. This clonotype was found a few times.

The sequence derives from a man aged 18 to 35 with Graves' hyperthyroidism. Sequences were obtained from blood. The rearrangement joins TRBV25-1 to TRBJ1-2; TRBD1 aligns across 8 bases. The DNA of the CDR3 is TGTGCCAGCAGTGCAGGGACAGGAACCTATGGCTACACCTTC. Translation gives CASSAGTGTYGYTF.